The rows below give T cell receptor beta chains drawn from one sample of a study of blood T cell repertoires in COVID-19. TCRdb keeps only in-frame clones here, not all; method: immunoSEQ multiplex PCR. The repertoire holds 65,000 to 80,000 clones, with about 87% as singletons. The sample was peripheral blood. The origin of the receptors is a middle-aged man with active COVID-19. Each CDR3 is given with its conserved first and last residue. A D gene is named only where the DNA matches it firmly. Size is stated for part of the rows, as once, few or many counts, or as a class when the clone is expanded.

d_call j_call clone_size v_call cdr3_aa cdr3_nt
- TRBJ2-1 - TRBV7-2 CASSRSRSRGEQFF TGTGCCAGCAGTAGATCTAGGAGTCGGGGTGAGCAGTTCTTC
TRBD2 TRBJ2-7 - TRBV3-1/TRBV3-2 CASSQDWPSGSAPSYEQYF TGTGCCAGCAGCCAAGATTGGCCTAGCGGGTCGGCTCCCTCCTACGAGCAGTACTTC
- TRBJ1-1 - TRBV5-1 CASSLGGFQNTEAFF TGCGCCAGCAGCTTGGGAGGGTTCCAGAACACTGAAGCTTTCTTT
TRBD1 TRBJ1-4 - TRBV7-9 CASSLADRVANEKLFF TGTGCCAGCAGCTTAGCGGACAGGGTAGCTAATGAAAAACTGTTTTTT
- TRBJ1-5 - TRBV6-5 CASTEGGNQPQHF TGTGCCAGCACGGAGGGTGGCAATCAGCCCCAGCATTTT
- TRBJ1-2 - TRBV15 CATSPPLNYGYTF TGTGCCACCAGCCCCCCCCTTAACTATGGCTACACCTTC
- TRBJ2-7 - TRBV29-1 CSASDWLGSYEQYF TGCAGCGCCAGCGACTGGCTAGGCTCCTACGAGCAGTACTTC
TRBD1 TRBJ1-5 - TRBV28 CASSLTYRGSNQPQHF TGTGCCAGCAGTTTAACCTACAGGGGTAGCAATCAGCCCCAGCATTTT
- TRBJ2-7 - TRBV11-3 CASSFGARYYEQYF TGTGCCAGCAGCTTCGGCGCCAGGTACTACGAGCAGTACTTC
TRBD1 TRBJ1-1 - TRBV11-2 CASSLGSTGEKAFF TGTGCCAGCAGCTTAGGGTCAACAGGGGAGAAAGCTTTCTTT
TRBD2 TRBJ2-3 - TRBV5-1 CASSLGGLAGTDTQYF TGCGCCAGCAGCTTGGGGGGACTAGCTGGCACAGATACGCAGTATTTT
TRBD1 TRBJ2-2 - TRBV6-5 CASSFRGTGKTGELFF TGTGCCAGCAGTTTTAGAGGGACAGGGAAAACCGGGGAGCTGTTTTTT
- TRBJ2-7 - TRBV19 CASSISYYEQYF TGTGCCAGTAGTATTTCGTACTACGAGCAGTACTTC
- TRBJ2-7 once TRBV12-3/TRBV12-4 CASRSTGHYEQYF TGTGCCAGCAGATCGACAGGCCACTACGAGCAGTACTTC
- TRBJ2-2 - TRBV6-2/TRBV6-3 CASSYRRENTGELFF TGTGCCAGCAGTTACCGGCGGGAGAACACCGGGGAGCTGTTTTTT
TRBD1 TRBJ1-2 - TRBV7-8 CASSLFQDRGLGGYTF TGTGCCAGCAGCTTATTCCAGGACAGGGGGCTCGGCGGCTACACCTTC
- TRBJ1-2 - TRBV29-1 CSFRTASNYGYTF TGCAGCTTTCGGACAGCCTCTAACTATGGCTACACCTTC
- TRBJ2-7 - TRBV7-2 CASSQGPSYEQYF TGTGCCAGCAGCCAGGGCCCTTCCTACGAGCAGTACTTC
TRBD2 TRBJ2-2 once TRBV28 CASSLGLAGITGELFF TGTGCCAGCAGTTTAGGACTAGCGGGAATCACCGGGGAGCTGTTTTTT
TRBD2 TRBJ2-3 - TRBV12-3/TRBV12-4 CASSLGEGDTQYF TGTGCCAGCAGTTTAGGGGAGGGCGATACGCAGTATTTT
TRBD2 TRBJ2-7 - TRBV3-1/TRBV3-2 CASSQGAGGVAISYEQYF TGTGCCAGCAGCCAAGGGGCGGGGGGCGTCGCTATCTCCTACGAGCAGTACTTC
TRBD1 TRBJ1-2 - TRBV4-1 CASSQDGRTGVYGYTF TGCGCCAGCAGCCAAGATGGCAGGACAGGGGTCTATGGCTACACCTTC
- TRBJ2-1 - TRBV7-3 CASSAIRDSHNEQFF TGTGCCAGCAGCGCGATACGGGACTCACACAATGAGCAGTTCTTC
- TRBJ2-4 - TRBV7-3 CASISVHIQYF TGTGCCAGCATATCGGTTCACATTCAGTACTTC